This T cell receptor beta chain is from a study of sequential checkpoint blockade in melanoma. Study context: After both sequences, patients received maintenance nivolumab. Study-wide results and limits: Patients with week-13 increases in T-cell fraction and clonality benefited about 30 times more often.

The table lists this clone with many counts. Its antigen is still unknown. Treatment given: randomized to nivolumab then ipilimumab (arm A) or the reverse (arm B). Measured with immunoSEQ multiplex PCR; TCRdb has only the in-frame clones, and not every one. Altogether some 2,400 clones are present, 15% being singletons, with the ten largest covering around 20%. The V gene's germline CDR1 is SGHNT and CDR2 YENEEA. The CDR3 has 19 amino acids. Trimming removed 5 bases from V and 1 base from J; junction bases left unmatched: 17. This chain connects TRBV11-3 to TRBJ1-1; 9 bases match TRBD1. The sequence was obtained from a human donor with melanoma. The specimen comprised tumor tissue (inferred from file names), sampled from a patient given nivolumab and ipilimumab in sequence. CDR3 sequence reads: CASSKTGTGTFEENTEAFF. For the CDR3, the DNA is TGTGCCAGCAGCAAAACCGGGACAGGGACCTTCGAGGAGAACACTGAAGCTTTCTTT.